Listed below are T cell receptor beta chains from one sample, sequenced in a study of a mutant IDH1 vaccine in newly diagnosed glioma. The table came from immunoSEQ multiplex PCR; TCRdb's copy has only in-frame clones and leaves some out. The table has 40,000 to 55,000 clones, roughly four fifths seen once; the top ten hold 9% to 15%. Their antigen targets remain unknown. This material consisted of PBMCs, taken from a glioma patient whose treatment included an IDH1 peptide vaccine. These receptors all come from a middle-aged man with glioma. Both conserved end residues are part of each CDR3. D genes are given only for firm matches. Clone size is given for some rows only: seen once, a few or many times, or a class if the clone is expanded.

d_call	j_call	clone_size	v_call	cdr3_nt	cdr3_aa
.	TRBJ1-2	.	TRBV28	TGTGCCAGCACGCCGGATTACAACTATGGCTACACCTTC	CASTPDYNYGYTF
.	TRBJ1-2	.	TRBV11-2	TGTGCCAGCAGCCACACAGGGATCGTGGATGGCTACACCTTC	CASSHTGIVDGYTF
TRBD1	TRBJ2-7	.	TRBV2	TGTGCCAGCAGCCCGGGACAGGGGTTACGGGAGCAGTACTTC	CASSPGQGLREQYF
TRBD1	TRBJ1-1	.	TRBV5-1	TGCGCCAGCAGCTTGGCACAGGGGGCAGGTGAAGCTTTCTTT	CASSLAQGAGEAFF
.	TRBJ1-2	.	TRBV15	TGTGCCACCACCCAGCTGGGGGCACAGCCATCTAACTATGGCTACACCTTC	CATTQLGAQPSNYGYTF
.	TRBJ1-3	once	TRBV10-2	TGCGCCAGCAGTGAAGTCCGAAACACCATATATTTT	CASSEVRNTIYF
.	TRBJ1-2	.	TRBV19	TGTGCCAGTAGTCCTCAGGGGTTTTATGGCTACACCTTC	CASSPQGFYGYTF
.	TRBJ1-3	.	TRBV5-4	TGTGCCAGCAGCTTGTTCGCAGGGTTAGCTGGAAACACCATATATTTT	CASSLFAGLAGNTIYF
.	TRBJ2-3	.	TRBV27	TGTGCCAGCAGTTCAGGAGGGGGAAGCACAGATACGCAGTATTTT	CASSSGGGSTDTQYF
.	TRBJ2-1	.	TRBV6-1	TGTGCCAGCAGTGTGAGGGCATGGGGGGACAATGAGCAGTTCTTC	CASSVRAWGDNEQFF
TRBD1	TRBJ2-2	once	TRBV2	TGTGCCAGCAGTGCTCCGGGACAGGGGGCGTCCGGGGAGCTGTTTTTT	CASSAPGQGASGELFF
.	TRBJ2-3	.	TRBV5-4	TGTGCCAGCAGCTTGGCGGGCGGGATAGACTCAGATACGCAGTATTTT	CASSLAGGIDSDTQYF
TRBD2	TRBJ2-1	.	TRBV5-1	TGCGCCAGCAGTCTTTCGAGCGGGGTATACTACAATGAGCAGTTCTTC	CASSLSSGVYYNEQFF
TRBD1	TRBJ1-1	.	TRBV10-3	TGTGCCATCATGGGACAGGGGGGAAACACTGAAGCTTTCTTT	CAIMGQGGNTEAFF
.	TRBJ2-7	.	TRBV9	TGTGCCAGCAGCCCCACAGGGCTAGGCTACGAGCAGTACTTC	CASSPTGLGYEQYF
.	TRBJ2-5	.	TRBV2	TGTGCCAGCAGTGAAGATGCAGGAAGAGAAGAGACCCAGTACTTC	CASSEDAGREETQYF
.	TRBJ1-1	.	TRBV10-1	TGCGCCAGCAGTGCTAATAGACACACTGAAGCTTTCTTT	CASSANRHTEAFF
.	TRBJ1-2	.	TRBV28	TGTGCCAGCAGTTTGTCCTTCCAGGGACTCTATGGCTACACCTTC	CASSLSFQGLYGYTF
.	TRBJ1-4	.	TRBV18	TGTGCCAGCTCACCCGGACAGCTAAATGAAAAACTGTTTTTT	CASSPGQLNEKLFF
.	TRBJ1-1	few	TRBV5-5	TGTGCCAGCAGACTCGACTTAAACACTGAAGCTTTCTTT	CASRLDLNTEAFF
.	TRBJ2-5	.	TRBV19	TGTGCCAGTAGTATCAATTTGTGGGAGAAAAAAGAGACCCAGTACTTC	CASSINLWEKKETQYF
.	TRBJ1-2	.	TRBV7-9	TGTGCCAGCAGCTCCAACCGGGCAGGGGATATCGGCTACACCTTC	CASSSNRAGDIGYTF
.	TRBJ1-1	.	TRBV27	TGTGCCAGCAGTTTAAGTTGGCTTTTGAACACTGAAGCTTTCTTT	CASSLSWLLNTEAFF
TRBD1	TRBJ2-7	once	TRBV5-8	TGTGCCTCCCCAGAGGACAGGGCCTACGAGCAGTACTTC	CASPEDRAYEQYF
.	TRBJ1-5	.	TRBV18	TGTGCCAGCTCGGACGGACTCAATCAGCCCCAGCATTTT	CASSDGLNQPQHF
TRBD2	TRBJ2-1	.	TRBV11-2	TGTGCCAGCAGCTTACAGAGCGGGAGAGGGATTGGAGAGCAGTTCTTC	CASSLQSGRGIGEQFF
.	TRBJ2-7	.	TRBV14	TGTGCCAGCAGCTGGCGTGCCGGATACGAGCAGTACTTC	CASSWRAGYEQYF
TRBD2	TRBJ2-2	.	TRBV7-2	TGTGCCAGCAGACCCTCTAGCGGGAGTACCGGGGAGCTGTTTTTT	CASRPSSGSTGELFF
.	TRBJ2-4	few	TRBV7-2	TGTGCCAGCAGCTTGGCTGGGACTTGGGCTGGCATTCAGTACTTC	CASSLAGTWAGIQYF
.	TRBJ1-1	.	TRBV18	TGTGCCAGCTCACCCGCCCAGAACATGAACACTGAAGCTTTCTTT	CASSPAQNMNTEAFF
TRBD2	TRBJ2-3	.	TRBV7-2	TGTGCCAGCAGCTTAGGGGGAGCGGGAGGGCCAGATACGCAGTATTTT	CASSLGGAGGPDTQYF
.	TRBJ2-7	.	TRBV21-1	TGTGCCAGCAGCAAAGCCCCCGGGACAGGGGACCGCTACGAGCAGTACTTC	CASSKAPGTGDRYEQYF
.	TRBJ1-2	.	TRBV6-5	TGTGCCAGCAGTTACAAGGGGGGAGATGGCTACACCTTC	CASSYKGGDGYTF
TRBD2	TRBJ2-1	.	TRBV20-1	TGCAGTGGAACTAGCGGGGATGAGCAGTTCTTC	CSGTSGDEQFF
.	TRBJ1-3	.	TRBV30	TGTGCCTGGACGTCAGGGGCTTTTAATGGAAACACCATATATTTT	CAWTSGAFNGNTIYF
.	TRBJ2-1	.	TRBV7-9	TGTGCCAGCAGCCCGCAATCTGGGCAAGATGAGCAGTTCTTC	CASSPQSGQDEQFF
.	TRBJ1-2	many	TRBV27	TGTGCCAGCAGTCCCCAGGACAGAGTCTATGGCTACACCTTC	CASSPQDRVYGYTF
.	TRBJ1-3	.	TRBV19	TGTGCCAGTAGTATAAGAGGGCCCACCAACACCATATATTTT	CASSIRGPTNTIYF
TRBD1	TRBJ2-1	.	TRBV19	TGTGCCAGTAGTGCGGGGACAGGGCTCCATGAGCAGTTCTTC	CASSAGTGLHEQFF
TRBD2	TRBJ2-1	few	TRBV7-6	TGTGCCAGCAGATCCCTCCGCGGGAGTCAGAATGAGCAGTTCTTC	CASRSLRGSQNEQFF
.	TRBJ1-1	.	TRBV29-1	TGCAGCGTTGGTCCGACGGATACTGAAGCTTTCTTT	CSVGPTDTEAFF
.	TRBJ1-4	.	TRBV5-1	TGCGCCAGCACAGGAACGGGGACAACTAATGAAAAACTGTTTTTT	CASTGTGTTNEKLFF
TRBD2	TRBJ2-1	.	TRBV5-1	TGCGCCAGCAGACAGACTAGCGGGAAGCTACATGAGCAGTTCTTC	CASRQTSGKLHEQFF
.	TRBJ1-5	.	TRBV5-8	TGTGCCAGCAGCACCGGCGTGGGCGGCGGTCAGCCCCAGCATTTT	CASSTGVGGGQPQHF
TRBD1	TRBJ1-2	.	TRBV9	TGTGCCAGCAGTCCGGGACAGGAAGCTAACTATGGCTACACCTTC	CASSPGQEANYGYTF
TRBD2	TRBJ2-5	few	TRBV6-1	TGTGCCAGCAGCGTGACTAGCGCGCAAGAGACCCAGTACTTC	CASSVTSAQETQYF
TRBD2	TRBJ2-1	.	TRBV12-5	TGTGCTAGTGGTTTGACCGACTTAGCGGGAGGGCACAATGAGCAGTTCTTC	CASGLTDLAGGHNEQFF
TRBD1	TRBJ1-5	.	TRBV6-1	TGTGCCAGCACCTCGGGACAGGGTTACATTAAGCCCCAGCATTTT	CASTSGQGYIKPQHF
.	TRBJ2-1	.	TRBV5-4	TGTGCCAGCAGCTTAAGAGGGTCCTACAATGAGCAGTTCTTC	CASSLRGSYNEQFF